Described below is a single TCR beta chain sequence and its context. Its antigen is still unknown. These data come from a study of OX40 agonist ivuxolimab in advanced cancers. Study details: Patients got intravenous ivuxolimab at 0.01 to 10 mg/kg every 2 weeks. Earlier treatment with anti-PD-1, anti-PD-L1 or anti-CTLA-4 was permitted, and less than 50% had received some. Findings and caveats of the study: Among T cells, CD8+ cells averaged more expanded clones than CD4+ cells.

The method was immunoSEQ multiplex PCR; TCRdb's version includes in-frame clones alone and lacks a portion of them. The table shows about 64,000 clones, with roughly 80% occurring only once. Blood samples were obtained at baseline, cycle 4 day 1, and cycle 7 day 1. CDR3 size: 16 residues. Germline assignment: CDR1 LNHDA and CDR2 SQIVND (reference sequence). V shed 1 base and J 6 bases; nucleotides not matched to a gene: 7. Source: CD4+ or CD8+ T cells sorted from blood, taken in a trial of the OX40 agonist ivuxolimab. This TCR was recovered from an adult with an advanced solid tumor such as melanoma, head and neck, liver or kidney cancer. This chain connects TRBV19 to TRBJ2-1; 9 positions match TRBD1. The CDR3 loop is CASSIVPGTGLNEQFF. The CDR3 DNA is TGTGCCAGTAGTATAGTACCAGGGACAGGGCTCAATGAGCAGTTCTTC.